A single sample gave rise to the 11 T cell receptor beta chains below, sequenced in a study of cytomegalovirus exposure and HLA in healthy donors. In the PCR, 60 Vbeta and 13 Jbeta primers were used. Assay: immunoSEQ multiplex PCR; the TCRdb copy retains only in-frame clones and omits some. The top ten hold around 0.23% of the sample, which has around 210,000 clones, roughly 85% seen once. Source material: PBMCs. These TCRs come from a girl aged 2-10 years in good health and CMV-seronegative.

The chain joins TRBV6-1 to TRBJ1-1; D gene ambiguous. The V and J ends lost 5 bases and 5 bases respectively, with 12 bases between them. Germline V CDR1 and CDR2: MNHNS, SASEGT. This CDR3 has 13 amino acids. CDR3 bases: TGTGCCAGCAGTTTTGGAGGAGGGACTGAAGCTTTCTTT. It translates to CASSFGGGTEAFF.

The J gene is TRBJ2-2, the V gene TRBV5-1, with 11 bases fitting TRBD2. The trim removed 0 bases at V and 0 bases at J, leaving 4 bases unmatched. The V gene's germline CDR1 is SGHRS and CDR2 YFSETQ. This CDR3 contains 18 residues. The CDR3 DNA follows: TGCGCCAGCAGCTTGGCCGCGACTAGCGGGGCGAACACCGGGGAGCTGTTTTTT. It specifies CASSLAATSGANTGELFF.

The V and J genes are TRBV5-1 and TRBJ2-7, with 7 bases identical to TRBD1. The germline gives CDR1 SGHRS, CDR2 YFSETQ. CDR3 length equals 15 residues. Trimming removed 5 bases from V and 0 bases from J; junction bases left unmatched: 8. The CDR3 reads CASRDTGVASYEQYF. The CDR3 coding sequence is TGCGCCAGCAGGGACACAGGGGTGGCCTCCTACGAGCAGTACTTC.

J is TRBJ2-7 and V is TRBV5-1; 7 nucleotides match TRBD1. The CDR3 spans 14 residues. Germline trimming cut 4 bases from V and 4 bases from J; bases unmatched to any gene: 8. Germline V CDR1 and CDR2: SGHRS, YFSETQ. The CDR3 is CASSATTGTYEQYF. Written as DNA, the CDR3 is TGCGCCAGCAGCGCTACGACAGGGACGTACGAGCAGTACTTC.

The genes are TRBV6-5 and TRBJ1-6, with TRBD1 identical over 8 bases. Looked up from germline, CDR1 is MNHEY and CDR2 is SVGAGI. The CDR3 has 15 amino acids. J gave up 5 bases and V 6 bases, and 6 bases lay outside the gene matches. CDR3 coding DNA: TGTGCCAGCAGCCGGGACAGGCGAGATAATTCACCCCTCCACTTT. Amino acid sequence: CASSRDRRDNSPLHF.

CDR3 DNA: TGTGCCAGCAGCAAGACAGGGGAAGGCTACACCTTC. Its translation: CASSKTGEGYTF. The genes are TRBV27 and TRBJ1-2, with 8 bases fitting TRBD1. Looked up from germline, CDR1 is MNHEY and CDR2 is SMNVEV (reference sequence). The CDR3 loop spans 12 amino acids. Trimming at V came to 6 bases and at J to 8 bases, leaving 5 bases not matched to a gene.

The chain carries TRBV5-4 and TRBJ1-1; D is uncertain. This CDR3 is 13 amino acids long. V gave up 2 bases and J gave up 5 bases, with 10 bases separating them. Germline loops: CDR1 SGHNT, CDR2 YYREEE (reference sequence). The CDR3, as DNA: TGTGCCAGCAGCTTAATTCTCGGTACTGAAGCTTTCTTT. Amino acids: CASSLILGTEAFF.

The gene calls are TRBV6-5 and TRBJ2-3; D is undetermined. CDR1 is MNHEY and CDR2 is SVGAGI in the germline V gene. The CDR3 is 14 amino acids. With 6 bases removed from V and 4 bases from J, the gap between germline ends came to 14 bases. CDR3 amino acids: CASRRHLASDTQYF. The CDR3 DNA reads TGTGCCAGCAGACGACATTTGGCCTCAGATACGCAGTATTTT.

The chain has TRBV29-1 and TRBJ2-2; perhaps TRBD2 as D (6 bases). Germline V gene lookup returns CDR1 SQVTM and CDR2 ANQGSEA. V was cut by 7 bases and J by 4 bases, with 22 bases left in between. The CDR3 is 16 amino acids. In nucleotides, the CDR3 is TGCAGCGCCGTTGACGGGTTTAGCGGAACCACCGGGGAGCTGTTTTTT. This translates into CSAVDGFSGTTGELFF.

As DNA, the CDR3 is TGTGCCAGCAGCTTAATGCCCCTCTCTTCGAGCTCCTACAATGAGCAGTTCTTC. This encodes CASSLMPLSSSSYNEQFF. The chain combines TRBV7-6 with TRBJ2-1; D gene uncertain. Germline CDR1 SGHVS, CDR2 FNYEAQ. The V gene lost 2 bases and the J gene lost 0 bases, with 17 bases spanning the gap. The CDR3 sequence is 18 residues long.

The rearrangement joins TRBV18 to TRBJ1-1; TRBD1 agrees at 8 bases. V trimming: 4 bases; J trimming: 5 bases; junction bases outside the gene matches: 9. The CDR3 totals 15 residues. The germline CDR1 and CDR2 sequences are KGHSH and LQKENI. This chain's CDR3 is CASSLDDRGWTEAFF. The DNA for the CDR3 is TGTGCCAGCTCACTTGATGACAGGGGATGGACTGAAGCTTTCTTT. Full variable domain (missing parts from reference TRBV18 and TRBJ1-1): NAGVMQNPRHLVRRRGQEARLRCSPMKGHSHVYWYRQLPEEGLKFMVYLQKENIIDESGMPKERFSAEFPKEGPSILRIQQVVRGDSAAYFCASSLDDRGWTEAFFGQGTRLTVV.